Only one count was recorded for the clone carrying this T cell receptor (beta chain). The data stem from a study of cytomegalovirus exposure and HLA in healthy donors. Trimming took 5 bases from V and 0 from J, leaving 23 bases between them. The CDR3 extends over 19 amino acids. Germline assignment: CDR1 SGHTA and CDR2 FQGNSA. A multiplex PCR was run with 60 Vbeta primers and 13 Jbeta primers. TCRdb keeps only in-frame clones here, not all; method: immunoSEQ multiplex PCR. The repertoire holds 110,000 to 150,000 clones, about four fifths seen once, with approximately 2.8% in the top ten. The sequencing sample was made of PBMCs. This TCR derives from a female donor in good health and CMV-seronegative. The V gene is TRBV7-2, the J gene TRBJ2-1; a possible D gene is TRBD2 (6 bases). The CDR3 sequence is CASSTTGTRTRFSYNEQFF. CDR3 DNA sequence: TGTGCCAGCAGCACCACCGGGACTCGTACTCGGTTCTCCTACAATGAGCAGTTCTTC.